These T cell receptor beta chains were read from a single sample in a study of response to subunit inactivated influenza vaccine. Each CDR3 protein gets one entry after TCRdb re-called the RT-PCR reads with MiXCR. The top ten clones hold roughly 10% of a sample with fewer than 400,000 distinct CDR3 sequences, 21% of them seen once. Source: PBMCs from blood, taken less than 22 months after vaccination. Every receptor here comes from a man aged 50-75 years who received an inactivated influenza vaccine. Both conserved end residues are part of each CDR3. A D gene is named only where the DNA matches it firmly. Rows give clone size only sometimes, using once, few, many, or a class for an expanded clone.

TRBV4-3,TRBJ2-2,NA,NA,TGCGCCAGCAGCCAAGATAAAGCGTTCGGGGAGCTGTTTTTT,CASSQDKAFGELFF
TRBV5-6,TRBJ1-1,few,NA,TGTGCCAGCAGCTTGCGAACGTGGGGGGCGAACACTGAAGCTTTCTTT,CASSLRTWGANTEAFF
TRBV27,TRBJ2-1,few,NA,TGTGCCAGCAGTAGAAATAGGGTTTCCTACAATGAGCAGTTCTTC,CASSRNRVSYNEQFF
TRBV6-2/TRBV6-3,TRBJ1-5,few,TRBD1,TGTGCCAGCAGCCGACAGGGCTTCAATCAGCCCCAGCATTTT,CASSRQGFNQPQHF
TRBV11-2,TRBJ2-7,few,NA,TGTGCCAGCAGCCTACGGACAATCGCATACGAGCAGTACTTC,CASSLRTIAYEQYF
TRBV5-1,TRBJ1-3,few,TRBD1,TGCGCCAGCAGCTTGGCCGGGACAGCCTATGGAAACACCATATATTTT,CASSLAGTAYGNTIYF
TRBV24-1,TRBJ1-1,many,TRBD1,TGTGCCACCAGATCCACAGGGGGCACTGAAGCTTTCTTT,CATRSTGGTEAFF
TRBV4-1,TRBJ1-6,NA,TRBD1,TGCGCCAGCAGCCAGGGGGACAGTTCACCCCTCCACTTT,CASSQGDSSPLHF
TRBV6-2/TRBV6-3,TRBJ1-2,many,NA,TGTGCCAGCAGGCCTCTTGGATCTAACTATGGCTACACCTTC,CASRPLGSNYGYTF
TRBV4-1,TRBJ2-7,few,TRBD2,TGCGCCAGCAGCCAAGATTGGCTAGCGGAACTAAACTCCTACGAGCAGTACTTC,CASSQDWLAELNSYEQYF
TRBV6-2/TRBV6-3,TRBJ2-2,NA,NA,TGTGCCAGCAGTTACACGCGTCGGGTTAACACCGGGGAGCTGTTTTTT,CASSYTRRVNTGELFF